This entry lists 32 T cell receptor beta chains sequenced from one sample in a study of CXCR3-negative and CXCR3-positive naive CD8 T cells. UMI labels and 5' RACE were used to prepare the TRB cDNA libraries. One entry per CDR3 protein, without DNA, is what TCRdb gives after re-calling the 5' RACE reads. The sample shows tens of thousands of distinct CDR3 sequences, and about 1.6% sits with its ten largest clones. Sequencing input: naive CXCR3- CD8+ T cells from blood. Subset denoted: CD45RO-CCR7+CD27+CD95- naive CD8+ T cells lacking CXCR3 (TNR3-). The receptors come from a human donor in good health. Some clones in this sample may be carry-over from other donors' samples.

V gene TRBV28 combines with J gene TRBJ2-2; with no DNA, the TCRdb D assignment of TRBD2 cannot be verified. The CDR3 loop spans 13 amino acids. CDR1 is MDHEN, CDR2 SYDVKM, per germline. CDR3 region: CASSPSLRGELFF.

This sequence joins TRBV12-3 or TRBV12-4 and TRBJ2-3; TCRdb designates TRBD1, a call that cannot be tested without DNA. The CDR3 totals 14 residues. The chain's CDR3 is CASSLSRGTDTQYF.

The CDR3: CASSKAQGALNNSPLHF. The rearrangement joins TRBV28 to TRBJ1-6. This CDR3 has 17 residues. Germline loops: CDR1 MDHEN, CDR2 SYDVKM.

The rearrangement joins TRBV4-3 to TRBJ1-1. The CDR3 extends over 14 amino acids. Germline lookup yields CDR1 LGHNA and CDR2 YSLEER. CDR3 sequence: CASSQNLEGVRAFF.

The J gene is TRBJ2-1, the V gene TRBV28; TCRdb selects TRBD1, and the lack of DNA leaves this call unchecked. The CDR3 contains 14 residues. Germline assignment: CDR1 MDHEN and CDR2 SYDVKM. This CDR3 reads CASSPRDRVGPQFF.

The chain has TRBV5-1 and TRBJ2-3. Per germline, CDR1 SGHRS and CDR2 YFSETQ. This CDR3 has 15 residues. The CDR3 protein is CASSLEKTFGDTQYF.

The gene calls are TRBV24-1 and TRBJ2-1; the TRBD1 assignment by TCRdb is unverifiable without DNA. Germline V CDR1 and CDR2: KGHDR, SFDVKD. The CDR3 consists of 14 residues. CDR3 residues: CATSAKGAGHEQFF.

The genes are TRBV4-3 and TRBJ2-2; checking the TCRdb D call of TRBD1 is not possible without DNA. This CDR3 contains 18 residues. Germline CDR1 and CDR2: LGHNA and YSLEER. The CDR3 sequence: CASSQEIPGQYYTGELFF.

The J gene is TRBJ1-3, the V gene TRBV7-2. CDR3 size: 16 residues. Germline values: CDR1 SGHTA, CDR2 FQGNSA. The CDR3 spells CASSFEGPSSGNTIYF.

This chain uses TRBV30 with TRBJ2-7; the TRBD1 assignment by TCRdb is unverifiable without DNA. The CDR3 sequence is 18 residues long. Per the germline V gene, CDR1 is GTSNPN and CDR2 is SVGIG (reference sequence). The CDR3 loop is CAWSPPLGRGPRADEQYF.

The chain combines TRBV29-1 with TRBJ2-2; TCRdb's D call, TRBD1, is unchecked because there is no DNA. Germline V gene lookup returns CDR1 SQVTM and CDR2 ANQGSEA. The CDR3 totals 14 residues. The chain's CDR3 is CSVVAPANTGELFF.

This chain joins TRBV14 and TRBJ2-1; without DNA, the TCRdb call of TRBD2 cannot be checked. Per germline, CDR1 SGHDN and CDR2 FVKESK. There are 15 residues in the CDR3. The CDR3 protein is CASSQRPGGTGEQFF.

The chain employs TRBV4-2 and TRBJ2-7; TCRdb lists TRBD2, though no DNA is available to test this call. CDR3 length: 13 amino acids. From germline, CDR1 is LGHNA and CDR2 YNFKEQ. The CDR3 loop is CASSFERTYEQYF.

The genes are TRBV7-3 and TRBJ2-3. This CDR3 is built from 15 residues. Germline V gene lookup returns CDR1 SGHTA and CDR2 FQGTGA. CDR3 sequence: CASSMGFRNTDTQYF.

This chain connects TRBV7-2 to TRBJ1-2; lacking DNA, the TRBD1 call made by TCRdb goes unchecked. Germline loops: CDR1 SGHTA, CDR2 FQGNSA. The CDR3 has 16 residues. The CDR3 protein is CASSPFAGSEHHGYTF.

V usage is TRBV5-1 and J usage is TRBJ2-5. Germline V gene data show CDR1 as SGHRS and CDR2 as YFSETQ. The CDR3 sequence is 13 residues long. This CDR3 is CASSLEPEETQYF.

This sequence joins TRBV12-3 or TRBV12-4 and TRBJ2-2; checking the TCRdb D call of TRBD1 is not possible without DNA. The CDR3 has 12 residues. CDR3 loop: CASNPGTGELFF.

The chain combines TRBV15 with TRBJ2-3; the D call of TRBD1 rests on TCRdb alone, since no DNA is present to check it. Germline assignment: CDR1 LNHNV and CDR2 YYDKDF (reference sequence). The CDR3 totals 14 residues. CDR3: CALSGDRSENTQYF.

The chain links TRBV20-1 to TRBJ1-1; TCRdb picks TRBD1, but there is no DNA to check that call. This CDR3 has 13 amino acids. CDR1 is DFQATT and CDR2 is SNEGSKA in the germline V gene (reference sequence). The CDR3: CSARDNEGVEAFF.

V and J are TRBV29-1 and TRBJ2-1. Germline V gene lookup returns CDR1 SQVTM and CDR2 ANQGSEA. The CDR3 is 15 residues long. The CDR3 loop is CSVERAENSYNEQFF.

The chain links TRBV29-1 to TRBJ2-5; with no DNA, the TCRdb D assignment of TRBD1 cannot be verified. Germline values: CDR1 SQVTM, CDR2 ANQGSEA. The CDR3 is 17 amino acids. Here the CDR3 reads CSVVTLSDDRAKETQYF. Filled out from reference TRBV29-1 and TRBJ2-5, the complete variable domain reads SAVISQKPSRDICQRGTSLTIQCQVDSQVTMMFWYRQQPGQSLTLIATANQGSEATYESGFVIDKFPISRPNLTFSTLTVSNMSPEDSSIYLCSVVTLSDDRAKETQYFGPGTRLLVL.

The rearrangement links TRBV13 to TRBJ2-1; the TCRdb D gene call, TRBD1, has no DNA to confirm it. Per the germline V gene, CDR1 is PRHDT and CDR2 is FYEKMQ (reference sequence). The CDR3 is made up of 14 amino acids. CDR3 region: CASGTGGTYNEQFF. Drawing the rest from reference TRBV13 and TRBJ2-1, the complete variable domain is AAGVIQSPRHLIKEKRETATLKCYPIPRHDTVYWYQQGPGQDPQFLISFYEKMQSDKGSIPDRFSAQQFSDYHSELNMSSLELGDSALYFCASGTGGTYNEQFFGPGTRLTVL.

V usage is TRBV3-1 and J usage is TRBJ2-4; without DNA, the TCRdb call of TRBD1 cannot be checked. This CDR3 region has 12 residues. Germline CDR1 is LGHDT and CDR2 is YNNKEL (reference sequence). CDR3 region: CAIREPLLRQYF.

This sequence joins TRBV12-3 or TRBV12-4 and TRBJ2-1; TCRdb's D call of TRBD1 is untestable without DNA. The CDR3 is 15 amino acids. CDR3 protein: CASSLGVPGVDEQFF.

CDR3 sequence reads: CASSYGDTEAFF. This chain uses TRBV12-3 or TRBV12-4 with TRBJ1-1. This CDR3 contains 12 residues.

The chain has TRBV4-1 and TRBJ1-5. Germline CDR1 is MGHRA and CDR2 is YSYEKL. This CDR3 has 13 residues. CDR3 protein: CASSQGLNQPQHF.

The V call is TRBV21-1, the J call TRBJ2-7; TCRdb lists TRBD1, though no DNA is available to test this call. TRBV21-1 is given as a pseudogene. There are 15 residues in the CDR3. The CDR3 is CASSSRRDRAYEQYF.

The V and J genes are TRBV5-1 and TRBJ1-1. The CDR3 contains 14 residues. Germline CDR1 SGHRS, CDR2 YFSETQ. This CDR3 is CASSLAGGENEAFF.

This chain joins TRBV12-3 or TRBV12-4 and TRBJ2-1. CDR3 size: 14 residues. This CDR3 reads CASSFSGAHNEQFF.

This rearrangement joins TRBV7-7 to TRBJ2-5; lacking DNA, the TRBD2 call made by TCRdb goes unchecked. Germline CDR1 is SSHAT and CDR2 is FNYEAQ (reference sequence). The CDR3 totals 15 residues. Here the CDR3 reads CASSKLAGGQETQYF. Together with reference TRBV7-7 and TRBJ2-5, the CDR3 gives the full variable domain: GAGVSQSPRYKVTKRGQDVTLRCDPISSHATLYWYQQALGQGPEFLTYFNYEAQPDKSGLPSDRFSAERPEGSISTLTIQRTEQRDSAMYRCASSKLAGGQETQYFGPGTRLLVL.

The CDR3 protein is CATTPSETFQETQYF. The genes are TRBV6-2 or TRBV6-3 and TRBJ2-5; TCRdb's D call of TRBD2 is untestable without DNA. The CDR3 runs 15 residues. Germline-derived CDR1 and CDR2 are MNHEY and SVGEGT.

The CDR3 here is CAWSVKNTQETQYF. The chain links TRBV30 to TRBJ2-5. This CDR3 region has 14 residues. Germline V gene lookup returns CDR1 GTSNPN and CDR2 SVGIG (reference sequence).